Presented here are 23 T cell receptor beta chains from one specimen sequenced in a study of metastatic and nonmetastatic thyroid tumors. All patients were treatment-naive before thyroid surgery. TCRdb re-processed the PCR reads through MiXCR. In the table there are over 8,500 clones, under 30% of which are singletons. The sequenced sample was tumor tissue. These receptors came from a female donor with papillary thyroid cancer or a benign thyroid nodule (not recorded which). Some clones in this sample may be carry-over from other donors' samples.

The chain couples TRBV5-6 to TRBJ2-7; D might be TRBD2 (6 bases). The CDR3 is 19 residues long. Germline assignment: CDR1 SGHDT and CDR2 YYEEEE. V was pared by 0 bases and J by 2 bases, with 24 bases between. CDR3 loop: CASSLGGRSDGTLTYEQYF. Here the CDR3 DNA reads TGTGCCAGCAGCTTGGGCGGGCGCTCGGATGGGACTCTAACCTACGAGCAGTACTTC.

By sample share, this clone is medium-sized (0.01 to 0.1%). Other DNA sequences in this sample translate to the same CDR3. The rearrangement uses TRBV5-6 and TRBJ1-2, with 8 bases aligning to TRBD1. This CDR3 spans 13 amino acids. V shed 3 bases, J shed 4 bases, and the junction held 2 bases outside the gene matches. In germline, CDR1 is SGHDT, CDR2 YYEEEE. The CDR3 here is CASSSGGSYGYTF. DNA of the CDR3: TGTGCCAGCAGCTCAGGGGGCAGCTATGGCTACACCTTC.

This CDR3 reads CASRGLSGFYEQYF. CDR3 sequence (DNA): TGTGCCAGCAGGGGACTTTCGGGATTTTACGAGCAGTACTTC. V is TRBV11-2 and J is TRBJ2-7, with D tentatively TRBD2 (6 bases). The CDR3 is 14 amino acids. CDR1 and CDR2 (germline): SGHAT, FQNNGV. V gave up 6 bases and J gave up 4 bases, with 16 bases separating them.

This clone was recorded a few times. This rearrangement joins TRBV27 to TRBJ2-1; D unresolved. Germline V CDR1 and CDR2: MNHEY, SMNVEV (reference sequence). The CDR3 consists of 14 residues. V was trimmed by 6 bases and J by 6 bases, leaving 15 bases between them. The CDR3 loop reads CASSPDLLRNEQFF. The CDR3 nucleotides read TGTGCCAGCAGCCCGGACCTCCTCCGCAATGAGCAGTTCTTC.

Sample share makes this clone medium-sized. J is TRBJ2-1 and V is TRBV6-1, with D possibly being TRBD2 (5 bases). There are 15 residues in the CDR3. V was pared by 8 bases and J by 1 base, with 15 bases between. CDR1 MNHNS and CDR2 SASEGT come from the germline V gene. CDR3 coding DNA: TGTGCCAGCTCCTTTAGCGACCCTTCCTACAATGAGCAGTTCTTC. Residues: CASSFSDPSYNEQFF.

This clone is labeled as medium-sized (0.01 to 0.1%). This chain uses TRBV6-2 or TRBV6-3 with TRBJ1-5; 7 nucleotides agree with TRBD1. Germline-derived CDR1 and CDR2 are MNHEY and SVGEGT. The CDR3 extends over 17 amino acids. The J segment lost 6 bases and the V segment lost 6 bases, leaving 17 bases of the junction unmatched. In nucleotides, the CDR3 is TGTGCCAGCAGGGAACCCGACAGAGGGGGCATCGTTCAGCCCCAGCATTTT. Protein sequence: CASREPDRGGIVQPQHF.

V usage is TRBV6-1 and J usage is TRBJ2-7; D ambiguous. V lost 6 bases and J lost 1, with 7 bases in between. The germline CDR1 and CDR2 sequences are MNHNS and SASEGT. This CDR3 comprises 12 residues. The CDR3 nucleotides read TGTGCCAGCAGATCCCCTTCCTACGAGCAGTACTTC. It is translated as CASRSPSYEQYF.

The sample holds a few counts of this clone. The chain uses TRBV12-3 or TRBV12-4 and TRBJ2-7; 8 bases fit TRBD1. This CDR3 is built from 15 residues. J gave up 2 bases and V 5 bases, and 8 bases lay outside the gene matches. CDR3 sequence reads: CASSPPTGVAYEQYF. CDR3 nucleotide sequence: TGTGCCAGCAGTCCGCCGACAGGGGTGGCCTACGAGCAGTACTTC.

This clone is medium-sized. At one end, the junction sequence differs from germline, possibly due to a read error. The rearrangement uses TRBV9 and TRBJ2-5; TRBD2 might be the D (6 bases). Germline CDR1 SGDLS, CDR2 YYNGEE. This CDR3 is 14 amino acids long. The CDR3 spells CASSVGGDQETQYF. CDR3 DNA sequence: TGTGCCAGCAGCGTGGGCGGGGACCAGGAGACCCAGTACTTC.

J is TRBJ2-7 and V is TRBV11-3; weak D call: TRBD2 (6 bases). The CDR3 runs 14 residues. In germline, CDR1 is SGHNT, CDR2 YENEEA. The ends were cut back, 5 bases at V and 3 bases at J, with 14 bases in the middle. The CDR3 DNA follows: TGTGCCAGCAGCGTTCGGGGGAGCAACTACGAGCAGTACTTC. Residues: CASSVRGSNYEQYF.

This clone appeared many times. The junction does not match germline at one end; this may be a read error. This chain uses TRBV3-1 with TRBJ2-7; 8 positions match TRBD1. Germline CDR1 and CDR2: LGHDT and YNNKEL (reference sequence). This CDR3 contains 15 residues. The CDR3 DNA follows: TGTGCCAACAGCAAAGGACAGGGCCTGACCTACGAGCAGTACTTC. It yields the protein CANSKGQGLTYEQYF.

J is TRBJ2-5 and V is TRBV7-2; 7 positions match TRBD2. V gave up 5 bases and J gave up 1 base; unmatched junction bases: 13. The CDR3 consists of 17 residues. Germline lookup yields CDR1 SGHTA and CDR2 FQGNSA. CDR3 nucleotide sequence: TGTGCCAGCAGCCCCGCCCGGGGTAGCGGGTTCCAAGAGACCCAGTACTTC. Translating gives CASSPARGSGFQETQYF.

This clone was counted ten times or more. The chain employs TRBV5-4 and TRBJ2-1, with 14 bases lining up with TRBD2. Unmatched junction bases numbered 1, after V lost 2 bases and J lost 6 bases. The CDR3 covers 15 residues. CDR1 is SGHNT, CDR2 YYREEE, per germline (reference sequence). CDR3 sequence reads: CASSFGTSGSNEQFF. CDR3 sequence (DNA): TGTGCCAGCAGCTTTGGGACTAGCGGGAGCAATGAGCAGTTCTTC.

Here the CDR3 DNA reads TGTGCCAGAAGGGTCTCTAGCGGGAGTCCAGATACGCAGTATTTT. This gives the protein CARRVSSGSPDTQYF. The V gene is TRBV19, the J gene TRBJ2-3, with 10 positions matching TRBD2. Germline trimming cut 9 bases from V and 4 bases from J; bases unmatched to any gene: 10. Per germline, CDR1 LNHDA and CDR2 SQIVND (reference sequence). The CDR3 runs to 15 residues.

This clone was detected only a few times. The chain joins TRBV5-6 to TRBJ1-2, with TRBD1 matching 10 bases. Trimming removed 4 bases from V and 4 bases from J; junction bases left unmatched: 10. CDR1 SGHDT and CDR2 YYEEEE come from the germline V gene. CDR3 size: 16 residues. CDR3 protein: CASSPTGGEEAYGYTF. CDR3 DNA sequence: TGTGCCAGCAGCCCGACAGGGGGCGAGGAAGCCTATGGCTACACCTTC.

By proportion, this clone is medium-sized. The rearrangement links TRBV20-1 to TRBJ1-6; 7 bases align to TRBD1. The CDR3 is 14 residues long. After removal of 2 bases from V and 10 bases from J, the junction contained 8 bases not matched to a gene. The germline CDR1 and CDR2 sequences are DFQATT and SNEGSKA (reference sequence). The CDR3 DNA reads as TGCAGTGCTAGAAGAACAGGGGTTAAATCACCCCTCCACTTT. Translation gives CSARRTGVKSPLHF.

Relative to its sample, this clone is medium-sized. The chain has TRBV6-1 and TRBJ1-5; 7 nucleotides agree with TRBD1. The V gene's germline CDR1 is MNHNS and CDR2 SASEGT. Trimming at V came to 1 base and at J to 5 bases, leaving 11 bases not matched to a gene. CDR3 length equals 17 residues. CDR3 residues: CASSEGPDRVGDQPQHF. Here the CDR3 DNA reads TGTGCCAGCAGTGAAGGTCCCGACAGGGTGGGTGATCAGCCCCAGCATTTT.

The rearrangement links TRBV4-1 to TRBJ1-2; TRBD1 might be the D (6 bases). This CDR3 contains 14 residues. The V gene lost 5 bases and the J gene lost 5 bases, with 15 bases spanning the gap. Germline CDR1 is MGHRA and CDR2 is YSYEKL. CDR3 coding DNA: TGCGCCAGCAGCGGGGGCAGCGTAAGATATGGCTACACCTTC. As protein: CASSGGSVRYGYTF.

V gene TRBV5-1 combines with J gene TRBJ2-5, with 9 bases fitting TRBD1. Germline V gene sequence: CDR1 SGHRS, CDR2 YFSETQ. The trim removed 7 bases at V and 5 bases at J, leaving 15 bases unmatched. The CDR3 loop spans 16 amino acids. The CDR3 protein is CASSPTTGGGWETQYF. The CDR3 DNA follows: TGCGCCAGCTCCCCGACTACAGGGGGCGGATGGGAGACCCAGTACTTC. Drawing the rest from reference TRBV5-1 and TRBJ2-5, the complete variable domain is KAGVTQTPRYLIKTRGQQVTLSCSPISGHRSVSWYQQTPGQGLQFLFEYFSETQRNKGNFPGRFSGRQFSNSRSEMNVSTLELGDSALYLCASSPTTGGGWETQYFGPGTRLLVL.

This clone is classed as large. The chain couples TRBV20-1 to TRBJ1-2, with 9 bases aligning to TRBD1. CDR1 is DFQATT, CDR2 SNEGSKA, per germline (reference sequence). This CDR3 has 14 amino acids. V was pared by 2 bases and J by 6 bases, with 7 bases of the junction left unmatched. The CDR3 coding sequence is TGCAGTGCTAGACCGGGACAGGGAGTGGATGGCTACACCTTC. Translated: CSARPGQGVDGYTF.

The V call is TRBV28, the J call TRBJ2-3; no definite D call. V was trimmed by 10 bases and J by 2 bases, leaving 10 bases between them. Germline V gives CDR1 MDHEN, CDR2 SYDVKM. This CDR3 region has 12 residues. The CDR3 protein is CATSPTTDTQYF. CDR3 coding DNA: TGTGCCACCTCGCCGACCACAGATACGCAGTATTTT. Full variable domain (missing parts from reference TRBV28 and TRBJ2-3): DVKVTQSSRYLVKRTGEKVFLECVQDMDHENMFWYRQDPGLGLRLIYFSYDVKMKEKGDIPEGYSVSREKKERFSLILESASTNQTSMYLCATSPTTDTQYFGPGTRLTVL.

The chain recombines TRBV30 with TRBJ1-4; D remains ambiguous. Trimming stripped 0 bases from V and 7 bases from J, with 12 bases between. The CDR3 length is 14 residues. Germline V gene data show CDR1 as GTSNPN and CDR2 as SVGIG (reference sequence). This CDR3 reads CAWSVKSLGEKLFF. In DNA, the CDR3 is TGTGCCTGGAGTGTGAAGAGTTTAGGTGAAAAACTGTTTTTT. Full variable domain (outside the CDR3, taken from reference TRBV30 and TRBJ1-4): SQTIHQWPATLVQPVGSPLSLECTVEGTSNPNLYWYRQAAGRGLQLLFYSVGIGQISSEVPQNLSASRPQDRQFILSSKKLLLSDSGFYLCAWSVKSLGEKLFFGSGTQLSVL.

This clone came up a few times. The V and J genes are TRBV28 and TRBJ2-7; TRBD2 matches 11 bases. Germline lookup yields CDR1 MDHEN and CDR2 SYDVKM. V lost 5 bases, J lost 1 base, and 7 bases stayed unmatched. The CDR3 spans 16 residues. The CDR3 region has the DNA TGTGCCAGCAGTACAGGACTAGCGGGTTATTCCTACGAGCAGTACTTC. Translated: CASSTGLAGYSYEQYF.